This T cell receptor (beta chain) is from a study of regulatory T cells in long-lasting Graves disease. Described time point: newly diagnosed GD, antithyroid drugs for less than 3 months. The TCR library was made from RNA that had been extracted from PBMCs in TRIzol. Graves' disease diagnosis followed American Thyroid Association guidelines. With 4 bases removed from V and 7 bases from J, the gap between germline ends came to 17 bases. The CDR3 is made up of 14 amino acids. CDR1 and CDR2 from the germline V gene are DFQATT and SNEGSKA (reference sequence). This clonotype has only a few counts. Combining iRepertoire HTBI primers with Arm-PCR of CDR3 regions, the authors built TCR beta libraries. Authors' processing steps: Identified segments across samples numbered 60 or so TRBV and roughly 15 TRBJ. TCRdb passed the multiplex PCR reads through MiXCR, listing each CDR3 protein once. What appears here as the V and J calls and clone size reflects TCRdb's work, not the paper's. The table has 600,000 to 650,000 distinct CDR3 sequences, roughly 16% seen once.

These data were likewise used in another study, on T cells in Graves' hyperthyroidism and ophthalmopathy. That investigation notes: In the first-round RT-PCR of the TCR CDR3, the HTBI primer set was used.

This clonotype originated in a woman between 25 and 40 years old with Graves disease. The chain is built from TRBV20-1 and TRBJ2-1; maybe TRBD2 (6 bases). Here the sequenced sample was peripheral blood mononuclear cells (PBMCs), taken at new diagnosis, from a patient treated with antithyroid drugs. CDR3 nucleotide sequence: TGCAGTGCTATCGGCGGGATAGCGCATAATGAGCAGTTCTTC. Encoded protein: CSAIGGIAHNEQFF.